Sequencing of this TCR beta chain was carried out in a study of cytomegalovirus exposure and HLA in healthy donors. Study outcomes and limitations: According to a later analysis, TCR clusters from the first cohort tended to co-occur in the 120 or so validation repertoires. In vitro testing confirmed a few CMV-associated chains as specific for CMV antigens. The study recorded some 160 TCR beta chains that were cytomegalovirus-associated.

TCRdb keeps only in-frame clones here, not all; method: immunoSEQ multiplex PCR. The sample consists of fewer than 85,000 clones, around 94% of them appearing once. From germline, CDR1 is SEHNR and CDR2 FQNEAQ (reference sequence). The V end lost 2 bases, the J end lost 5 bases, and 16 bases lay between the germline ends. CDR3 length equals 15 residues. Notes on this clone: Its antigen is undetermined.

The sequenced material came from PBMCs. V is TRBV7-9 and J is TRBJ2-7; the D gene is possibly TRBD2 (5 bases). The TCR sequence derives from a woman under 30 in good health and CMV-seronegative. The CDR3 DNA reads as TGTGCCAGCAGCTTACCCGTTGACTGGGAGAACGAGCAGTACTTC. Translated: CASSLPVDWENEQYF.